Below are 21 T cell receptor beta chains sequenced from a single sample in a study of T cell responses to AZD1222 COVID-19 vaccine. The protocol was immunoSEQ multiplex PCR, while the TCRdb copy is restricted to in-frame clones and leaves out a portion. The table shows 80,000 to 90,000 clones, with roughly 89% occurring only once. The specimen was peripheral blood, collected 28 days after the second AZD1222 dose. Receptors were obtained from an adult who received the AZD1222 COVID-19 vaccine.

This rearrangement joins TRBV5-6 to TRBJ2-5; a weak D match, TRBD2 (6 bases). Looked up from germline, CDR1 is SGHDT and CDR2 is YYEEEE. The CDR3 extends over 15 amino acids. Trimming shortened V by 0 bases and J by 2 bases, and 11 bases separated the two germline ends. DNA for the CDR3: TGTGCCAGCAGCTTGGCCGGGGGATTACAAGAGACCCAGTACTTC. This translates into CASSLAGGLQETQYF.

This clone was seen once. The genes are TRBV12-3 or TRBV12-4 and TRBJ1-2; D perhaps matches TRBD1 (6 bases). The CDR3 length is 13 residues. V lost 3 bases, J lost 10 bases, and 15 bases lay in between. CDR3 protein: CASSFGASGDYTF. The CDR3 DNA is TGTGCCAGCAGTTTTGGGGCTTCAGGGGACTACACCTTC.

The gene calls are TRBV2 and TRBJ1-5; TRBD1 matches 7 bases. CDR3 size: 17 residues. Trimming took 2 bases from V and 1 from J; bases not matched to a gene: 8. The germline V gene has CDR1 SNHLY and CDR2 FYNNEI. The CDR3, as DNA: TGTGCCAGCAGTGAACAGGGGGGGGTAAGGAGCAATCAGCCCCAGCATTTT. It yields the protein CASSEQGGVRSNQPQHF.

This sequence joins TRBV10-3 and TRBJ2-7; 9 bases match TRBD1. V trimming: 6 bases; J trimming: 6 bases; junction bases outside the gene matches: 12. The CDR3 has 15 amino acids. Germline CDR1 reads ENHRY; CDR2 reads SYGVKD. For the CDR3, the DNA is TGTGCCATCAGCCTTTCCGGGACAGGGTCTATCGAGCAGTACTTC. Residues: CAISLSGTGSIEQYF.

V gene TRBV14 combines with J gene TRBJ1-2; D is uncertain. Germline values: CDR1 SGHDN, CDR2 FVKESK. There are 13 residues in the CDR3. V lost 3 bases and J lost 2, with 7 bases in between. This chain's CDR3 is CASSQGNNYGYTF. The DNA for the CDR3 is TGTGCCAGCAGCCAGGGCAACAACTATGGCTACACCTTC.

The chain has TRBV12-5 and TRBJ2-7, with D perhaps matching TRBD1 or TRBD2 (5 bases each). V was clipped by 2 bases and J by 6 bases, with 23 bases between them. The germline V gene encodes CDR1 LGHNT and CDR2 FRNRAP. The CDR3 contains 17 residues. Written as DNA, the CDR3 is TGTGCTAGTGGTTTGTCCCCCGGGGACCCTTTCCTTGTCGAGCAGTACTTC. This codes for CASGLSPGDPFLVEQYF. Full variable domain (rest looked up from reference TRBV12-5 and TRBJ2-7): DARVTQTPRHKVTEMGQEVTMRCQPILGHNTVFWYRQTMMQGLELLAYFRNRAPLDDSGMPKDRFSAEMPDATLATLKIQPSEPRDSAVYFCASGLSPGDPFLVEQYFGPGTRLTVT.

The rearrangement links TRBV11-3 to TRBJ1-5; no clear D gene. Trimming took 3 bases from V and 6 from J, leaving 9 bases between them. The CDR3 runs 13 residues. Germline V gene sequence: CDR1 SGHNT, CDR2 YENEEA. The DNA for the CDR3 is TGTGCCAGCAGCTTCTGGGTGCCTCAGCCCCAGCATTTT. It translates to CASSFWVPQPQHF.

The chain is built from TRBV12-3 or TRBV12-4 and TRBJ2-1; D uncertain. V was clipped by 4 bases and J by 5 bases, with 9 bases between them. This CDR3 is 13 amino acids long. DNA for the CDR3: TGTGCCAGCAGTTCGCTGCCTGACAATGAGCAGTTCTTC. It is translated as CASSSLPDNEQFF.

This clone occurred once. V usage is TRBV3-1 (or the pseudogene TRBV3-2) and J usage is TRBJ1-2; no reliable D call. Germline V gene data show CDR1 as LGHDT and CDR2 as YNNKEL (reference sequence). Trimming stripped 3 bases from V and 1 base from J, with 15 bases between. This CDR3 spans 16 amino acids. The CDR3 nucleotides read TGTGCCAGCAGCCAGCTCTCGGGTCTAATTAACTATGGCTACACCTTC. Amino acids: CASSQLSGLINYGYTF.

The chain uses TRBV11-2 and TRBJ1-4; D is possibly TRBD1 (6 bases). The CDR3 covers 16 residues. V was cut by 5 bases and J by 5 bases, with 18 bases left in between. CDR1 and CDR2 (germline): SGHAT, FQNNGV. The CDR3 DNA is TGTGCCAGCAGCAAGGGGGGCGGACAGTTGAATGAAAAACTGTTTTTT. It codes for CASSKGGGQLNEKLFF.

This clone was observed once. This chain uses TRBV19 with TRBJ1-5; possible D gene TRBD1, 6 bases. CDR1 LNHDA and CDR2 SQIVND come from the germline V gene (reference sequence). This CDR3 has 15 amino acids. V dropped 5 bases and J dropped 6 bases, with 17 bases sitting between them. The CDR3 sequence: CASSFQGMGTQPQHF. DNA for the CDR3: TGTGCCAGTAGTTTTCAGGGGATGGGGACTCAGCCCCAGCATTTT.

The rearrangement uses TRBV6-5 and TRBJ2-5, with D possibly matching TRBD2 (5 bases). CDR1 is MNHEY and CDR2 is SVGAGI in the germline V gene. The germline V and J ends were trimmed by 7 bases and 5 bases, with 14 bases remaining between them. The CDR3 totals 13 residues. CDR3 sequence reads: CASNSVGGETQYF. CDR3 bases: TGTGCCAGCAATTCTGTGGGCGGGGAGACCCAGTACTTC.

The chain uses TRBV7-9 and TRBJ1-4, with D perhaps matching TRBD1 (6 bases). V lost 2 bases and J 5 bases, leaving 12 bases between the germline ends. There are 15 residues in the CDR3. CDR1 and CDR2 from the germline V gene are SEHNR and FQNEAQ (reference sequence). The CDR3 is CASSLLRQGNEKLFF. The CDR3 DNA is TGTGCCAGCAGCTTACTTCGGCAGGGGAATGAAAAACTGTTTTTT.

The gene calls are TRBV7-3 and TRBJ2-7, with D tentatively TRBD1 (6 bases). The CDR3 has 15 amino acids. Trimming took off 5 bases at V and 2 bases at J, with 16 bases between the two ends. The germline CDR1 and CDR2 sequences are SGHTA and FQGTGA. CDR3 loop: CASSQATGFPYEQYF. CDR3 DNA: TGTGCCAGCAGCCAAGCTACAGGGTTCCCCTACGAGCAGTACTTC. Complete variable domain (other parts from reference TRBV7-3 and TRBJ2-7): GAGVSQTPSNKVTEKGKYVELRCDPISGHTALYWYRQSLGQGPEFLIYFQGTGAADDSGLPNDRFFAVRPEGSVSTLKIQRTERGDSAVYLCASSQATGFPYEQYFGPGTRLTVT.

This clone showed up just once. The chain uses TRBV19 and TRBJ1-1; D unresolved. Between the trimmed V and J ends, which lost 8 bases and 0 bases, there was a span of 10 bases. This CDR3 has 13 residues. CDR1 and CDR2 (germline): LNHDA, SQIVND (reference sequence). CDR3 residues: CASRRTMNTEAFF. For the CDR3, the DNA is TGTGCCAGTCGGAGGACGATGAACACTGAAGCTTTCTTT. The full variable domain, with the rest looked up from reference TRBV19 and TRBJ1-1, is DGGITQSPKYLFRKEGQNVTLSCEQNLNHDAMYWYRQDPGQGLRLIYYSQIVNDFQKGDIAEGYSVSREKKESFPLTVTSAQKNPTAFYLCASRRTMNTEAFFGQGTRLTVV.

This clone has a single count. V gene TRBV7-2 combines with J gene TRBJ2-5; TRBD1 matches 11 bases. V lost 1 base and J lost 5; bases outside the gene matches: 0. The germline V gene encodes CDR1 SGHTA and CDR2 FQGNSA. The CDR3 is 14 residues long. CDR3 sequence (DNA): TGTGCCAGCAGCTTAGGGGACAGGGGGGAGACCCAGTACTTC. This sequence encodes CASSLGDRGETQYF.

V gene TRBV6-5 combines with J gene TRBJ1-2; 7 positions agree with TRBD1. CDR1 and CDR2 (germline): MNHEY, SVGAGI. CDR3 length: 11 amino acids. J was trimmed by 9 bases and V by 6 bases; bases with no gene match: 4. DNA for the CDR3: TGTGCCAGCAGCGACAGGGTTCGCTACACCTTC. Translated: CASSDRVRYTF.

The rearrangement links TRBV7-9 to TRBJ1-2; TRBD1 agrees at 10 bases. The V segment lost 2 bases and the J segment 5 bases; nucleotides outside the gene matches: 11. Germline V gene sequence: CDR1 SEHNR, CDR2 FQNEAQ (reference sequence). CDR3 length equals 17 residues. The CDR3 loop is CASSLWYGTGDNYGYTF. As DNA, the CDR3 is TGTGCCAGCAGCTTATGGTACGGGACAGGGGACAATTATGGCTACACCTTC.

The chain links TRBV6-5 to TRBJ1-6; D not resolved. The CDR3 spans 14 residues. The V end lost 2 bases, the J end lost 14 bases, and 16 bases lay between the germline ends. Germline CDR1 is MNHEY and CDR2 is SVGAGI. DNA of the CDR3: TGTGCCAGCAGTTACGGCCCCAGCCCGGGATCCCTCCACTTT. Residues: CASSYGPSPGSLHF.

The V gene is TRBV18, the J gene TRBJ2-3; the D is unclear. The CDR3 extends over 13 amino acids. V was cut by 3 bases and J by 6 bases, with 10 bases left in between. Germline V CDR1 and CDR2: KGHSH, LQKENI. CDR3 DNA: TGTGCCAGCTCACCTGCCCTGACGGATACGCAGTATTTT. Amino acid sequence: CASSPALTDTQYF.

J is TRBJ1-2 and V is TRBV7-9; D is unclear. The CDR3 is 14 residues long. V lost 3 bases and J 4 bases, leaving 12 bases between the germline ends. The germline CDR1 and CDR2 sequences are SEHNR and FQNEAQ (reference sequence). For the CDR3, the DNA is TGTGCCAGCAGCTTCGTCGGGTTGAGCTATGGCTACACCTTC. Translated: CASSFVGLSYGYTF.